The clone carrying this TCR beta chain was recorded a few times. Antigen unknown. Template switching with 5'RACE generated the TCR cDNA and added a universal primer site and UMIs. TCRdb processed the 5' RACE reads anew with MiXCR; each CDR3 protein has one entry. The data contain 300,000 to 400,000 distinct CDR3 sequences, approximately 11% of them singletons. This entry belongs to a study of T cells after yellow fever vaccination. Study-level points and caveats: CD4 and CD8 compartments shared a small share of clonotypes, likely from convergent recombination. Contaminants from the bulk population, in the form of abundant clonotypes, could be found in FACS-sorted repertoires. Booster sampling recovered most clones from primary vaccination (around 97% CD4, around 88% CD8).

The TCR was taken from a man between 18 and 35 years old who received the YFV17D yellow fever vaccine. Sequenced here: CD4+ T cells sorted from PBMCs, sampled 45 days after the yellow fever booster vaccination.

DNA for the CDR3: TGCAGCGCCGTAGTGGCAGGCTACAATGAGCAGTTCTTC. Its protein product is CSAVVAGYNEQFF. The J gene is TRBJ2-1, the V gene TRBV29-1, with unresolved D. V was pared by 7 bases and J by 3 bases, with 13 bases between. Germline values: CDR1 SQVTM, CDR2 ANQGSEA. The CDR3 has 13 amino acids.